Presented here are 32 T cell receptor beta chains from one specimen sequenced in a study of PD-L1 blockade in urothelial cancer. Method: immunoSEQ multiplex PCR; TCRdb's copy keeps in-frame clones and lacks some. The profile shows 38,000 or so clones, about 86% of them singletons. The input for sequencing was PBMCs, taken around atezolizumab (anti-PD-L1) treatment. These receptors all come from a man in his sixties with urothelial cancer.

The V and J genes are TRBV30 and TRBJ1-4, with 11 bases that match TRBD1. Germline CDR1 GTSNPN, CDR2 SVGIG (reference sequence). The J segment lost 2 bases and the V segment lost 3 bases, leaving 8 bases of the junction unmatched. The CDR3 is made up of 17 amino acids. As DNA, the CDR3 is TGTGCCTGGAGCAAGCCCCGGGACAGGGGGACTAATGAAAAACTGTTTTTT. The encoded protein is CAWSKPRDRGTNEKLFF.

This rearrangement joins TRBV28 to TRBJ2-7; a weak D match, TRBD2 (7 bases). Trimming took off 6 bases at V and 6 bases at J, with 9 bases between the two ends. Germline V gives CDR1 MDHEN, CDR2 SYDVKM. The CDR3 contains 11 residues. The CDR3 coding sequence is TGTGCCAGCAGGCGGGGGCGCGAGCAGTACTTC. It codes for CASRRGREQYF.

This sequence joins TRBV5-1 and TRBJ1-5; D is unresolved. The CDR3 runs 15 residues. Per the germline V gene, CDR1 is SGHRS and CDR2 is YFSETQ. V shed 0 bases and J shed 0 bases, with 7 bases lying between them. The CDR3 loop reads CASSLDSYSNQPQHF. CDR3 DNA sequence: TGCGCCAGCAGCTTGGACTCGTATAGCAATCAGCCCCAGCATTTT.

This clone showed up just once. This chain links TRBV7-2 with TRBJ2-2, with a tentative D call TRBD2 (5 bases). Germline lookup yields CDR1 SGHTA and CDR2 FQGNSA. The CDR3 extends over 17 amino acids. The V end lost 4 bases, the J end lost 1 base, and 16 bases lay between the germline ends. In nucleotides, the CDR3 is TGTGCCAGCAGCTCCTTAGTGTGGGGAGAGAACACCGGGGAGCTGTTTTTT. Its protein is CASSSLVWGENTGELFF.

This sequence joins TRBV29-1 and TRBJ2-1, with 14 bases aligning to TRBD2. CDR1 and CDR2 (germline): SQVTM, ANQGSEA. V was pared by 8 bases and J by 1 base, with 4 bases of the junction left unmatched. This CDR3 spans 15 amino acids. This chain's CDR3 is CSTGLAGGSYNEQFF. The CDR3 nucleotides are TGCAGCACTGGACTAGCGGGAGGATCCTACAATGAGCAGTTCTTC.

CDR3 coding DNA: TGTGCCAGCAGCGCCGGGACAGGGGGACCCTACGAGCAGTACTTC. It codes for CASSAGTGGPYEQYF. The chain employs TRBV2 and TRBJ2-7, with TRBD1 identical over 11 bases. The germline V gene has CDR1 SNHLY and CDR2 FYNNEI. This CDR3 is built from 15 residues. Trimming removed 6 bases from V and 2 bases from J; junction bases left unmatched: 6.

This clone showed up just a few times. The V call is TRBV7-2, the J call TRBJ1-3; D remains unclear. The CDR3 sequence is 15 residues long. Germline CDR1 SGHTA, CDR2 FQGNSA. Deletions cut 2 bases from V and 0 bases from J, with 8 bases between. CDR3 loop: CASSLSTASGNTIYF. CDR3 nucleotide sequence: TGTGCCAGCAGCTTATCTACAGCCTCTGGAAACACCATATATTTT.

The CDR3 region has the DNA TGCGCCAGCAAGGAGCTAGCGGGGGGATACGAGCAGTACTTC. This sequence encodes CASKELAGGYEQYF. J is TRBJ2-7 and V is TRBV10-2, with 11 bases identical to TRBD2. CDR1 is WSHSY and CDR2 is SAAADI in the germline V gene. V lost 7 bases and J lost 4; bases outside the gene matches: 6. The CDR3 is 14 residues long.

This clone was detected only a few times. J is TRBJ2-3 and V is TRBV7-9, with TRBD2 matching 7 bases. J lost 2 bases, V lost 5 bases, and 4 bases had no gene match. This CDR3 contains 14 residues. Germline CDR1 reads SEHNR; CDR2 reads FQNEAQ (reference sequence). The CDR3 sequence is CASSRAGYTDTQYF. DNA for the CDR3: TGTGCCAGCAGCCGAGCGGGGTACACAGATACGCAGTATTTT.

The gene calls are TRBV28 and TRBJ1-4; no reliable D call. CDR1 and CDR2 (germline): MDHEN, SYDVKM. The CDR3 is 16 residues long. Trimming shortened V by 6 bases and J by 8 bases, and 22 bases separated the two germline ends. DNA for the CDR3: TGTGCCAGCAGCACAACTCGGGGATCATACGGAGAAAAACTGTTTTTT. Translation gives CASSTTRGSYGEKLFF. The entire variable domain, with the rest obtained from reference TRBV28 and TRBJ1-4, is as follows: DVKVTQSSRYLVKRTGEKVFLECVQDMDHENMFWYRQDPGLGLRLIYFSYDVKMKEKGDIPEGYSVSREKKERFSLILESASTNQTSMYLCASSTTRGSYGEKLFFGSGTQLSVL.

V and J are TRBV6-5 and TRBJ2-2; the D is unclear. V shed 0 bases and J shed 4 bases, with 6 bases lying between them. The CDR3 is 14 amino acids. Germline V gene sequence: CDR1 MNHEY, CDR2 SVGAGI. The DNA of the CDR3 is TGTGCCAGCAGTTACTCGATAGTCACCGGGGAGCTGTTTTTT. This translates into CASSYSIVTGELFF.

This chain's CDR3 is CASTIRTGNTPLHF. CDR3 bases: TGTGCCAGTACCATCCGGACAGGGAATACACCCCTCCACTTT. This chain joins TRBV19 and TRBJ1-6; 8 bases line up with TRBD1. This CDR3 is 14 amino acids long. The V segment lost 7 bases and the J segment 11 bases; nucleotides outside the gene matches: 10. Per the germline V gene, CDR1 is LNHDA and CDR2 is SQIVND (reference sequence).

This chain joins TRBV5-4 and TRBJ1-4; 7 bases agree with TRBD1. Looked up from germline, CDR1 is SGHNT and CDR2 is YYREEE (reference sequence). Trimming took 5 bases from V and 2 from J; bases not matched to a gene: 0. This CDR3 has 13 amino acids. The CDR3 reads CASRTGTNEKLFF. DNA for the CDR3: TGTGCCAGCAGGACAGGGACTAATGAAAAACTGTTTTTT. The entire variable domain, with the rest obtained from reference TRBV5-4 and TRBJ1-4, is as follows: ETGVTQSPTHLIKTRGQQVTLRCSSQSGHNTVSWYQQALGQGPQFIFQYYREEENGRGNFPPRFSGLQFPNYSSELNVNALELDDSALYLCASRTGTNEKLFFGSGTQLSVL.

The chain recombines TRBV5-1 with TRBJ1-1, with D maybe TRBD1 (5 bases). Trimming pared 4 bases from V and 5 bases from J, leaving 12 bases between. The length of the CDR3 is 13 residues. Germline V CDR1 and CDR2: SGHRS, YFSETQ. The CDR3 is CASSLGHKTEAFF. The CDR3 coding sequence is TGCGCCAGCAGCCTCGGACATAAGACTGAAGCTTTCTTT. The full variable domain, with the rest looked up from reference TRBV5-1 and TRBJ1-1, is KAGVTQTPRYLIKTRGQQVTLSCSPISGHRSVSWYQQTPGQGLQFLFEYFSETQRNKGNFPGRFSGRQFSNSRSEMNVSTLELGDSALYLCASSLGHKTEAFFGQGTRLTVV.

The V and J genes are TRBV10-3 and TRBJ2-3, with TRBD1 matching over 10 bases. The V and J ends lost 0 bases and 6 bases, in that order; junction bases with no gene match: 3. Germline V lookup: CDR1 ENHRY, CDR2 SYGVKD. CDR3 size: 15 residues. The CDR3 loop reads CAISESGTGVDTQYF. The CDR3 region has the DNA TGTGCCATCAGTGAGTCGGGGACAGGGGTGGATACGCAGTATTTT.

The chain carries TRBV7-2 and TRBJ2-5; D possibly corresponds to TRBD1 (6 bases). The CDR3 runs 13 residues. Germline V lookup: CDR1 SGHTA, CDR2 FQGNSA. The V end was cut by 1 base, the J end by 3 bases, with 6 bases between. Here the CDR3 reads CASSLDREETQYF. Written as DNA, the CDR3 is TGTGCCAGCAGCTTAGACAGGGAAGAGACCCAGTACTTC.

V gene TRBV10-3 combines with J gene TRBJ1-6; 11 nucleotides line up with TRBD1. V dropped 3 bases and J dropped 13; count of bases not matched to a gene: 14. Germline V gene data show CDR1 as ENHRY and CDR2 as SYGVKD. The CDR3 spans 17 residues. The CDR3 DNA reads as TGTGCCATCAGTGAAGGAGGGGGGACAGGGGGTTTTGGCCCCCTCCACTTT. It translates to CAISEGGGTGGFGPLHF.

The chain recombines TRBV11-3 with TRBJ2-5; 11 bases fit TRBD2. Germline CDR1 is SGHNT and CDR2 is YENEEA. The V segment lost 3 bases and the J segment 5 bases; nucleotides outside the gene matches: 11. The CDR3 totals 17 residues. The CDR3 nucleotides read TGTGCCAGCAGCTTGGGTGGCACTAGCGGGAGTGGGGAGACCCAGTACTTC. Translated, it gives CASSLGGTSGSGETQYF. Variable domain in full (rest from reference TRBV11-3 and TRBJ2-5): EAGVVQSPRYKIIEKKQPVAFWCNPISGHNTLYWYLQNLGQGPELLIRYENEEAVDDSQLPKDRFSAERLKGVDSTLKIQPAELGDSAVYLCASSLGGTSGSGETQYFGPGTRLLVL.

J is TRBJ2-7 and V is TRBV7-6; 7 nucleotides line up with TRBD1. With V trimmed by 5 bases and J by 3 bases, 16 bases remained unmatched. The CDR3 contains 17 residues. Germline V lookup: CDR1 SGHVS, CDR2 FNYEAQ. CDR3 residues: CASSGTRGGSGIYEQYF. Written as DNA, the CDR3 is TGTGCCAGCAGCGGTACTCGAGGGGGCTCAGGAATCTACGAGCAGTACTTC. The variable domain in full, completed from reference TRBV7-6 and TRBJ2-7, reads GAGVSQSPRYKVTKRGQDVALRCDPISGHVSLYWYRQALGQGPEFLTYFNYEAQQDKSGLPNDRFSAERPEGSISTLTIQRTEQRDSAMYRCASSGTRGGSGIYEQYFGPGTRLTVT.

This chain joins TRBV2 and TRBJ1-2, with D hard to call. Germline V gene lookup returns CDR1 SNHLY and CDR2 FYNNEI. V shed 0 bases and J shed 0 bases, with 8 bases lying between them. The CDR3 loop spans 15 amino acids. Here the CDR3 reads CASSEALQANYGYTF. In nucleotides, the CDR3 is TGTGCCAGCAGTGAAGCGCTTCAGGCTAACTATGGCTACACCTTC.

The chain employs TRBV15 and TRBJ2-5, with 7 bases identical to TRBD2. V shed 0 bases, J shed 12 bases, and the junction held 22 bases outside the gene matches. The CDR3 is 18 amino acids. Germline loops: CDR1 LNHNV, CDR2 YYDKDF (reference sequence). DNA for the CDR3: TGTGCCACCAGCAGAGATCTGATCGGGAGGTTTGGTGTCCCTCTCGAGTACTTC. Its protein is CATSRDLIGRFGVPLEYF. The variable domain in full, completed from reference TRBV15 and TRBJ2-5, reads DAMVIQNPRYQVTQFGKPVTLSCSQTLNHNVMYWYQQKSSQAPKLLFHYYDKDFNNEADTPDNFQSRRPNTSFCFLDIRSPGLGDTAMYLCATSRDLIGRFGVPLEYFGPGTRLLVL.

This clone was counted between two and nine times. This chain's CDR3 is CASSEMRTGEPQHF. The CDR3 nucleotides read TGTGCCAGCAGTGAAATGCGGACAGGGGAACCCCAGCATTTT. The V call is TRBV2, the J call TRBJ1-5; 9 nucleotides match TRBD1. The CDR3 is 14 residues long. Germline loops: CDR1 SNHLY, CDR2 FYNNEI. V lost 2 bases, J lost 10 bases, and 6 bases stayed unmatched.

CDR3 region: CASSPLVQGARAFF. CDR3 DNA sequence: TGCGCCAGCAGCCCGCTCGTACAGGGGGCGCGAGCTTTCTTT. J is TRBJ1-1 and V is TRBV4-1; 9 nucleotides agree with TRBD1. The CDR3 spans 14 residues. In germline, CDR1 is MGHRA, CDR2 YSYEKL. V trimming: 4 bases; J trimming: 10 bases; junction bases outside the gene matches: 10.

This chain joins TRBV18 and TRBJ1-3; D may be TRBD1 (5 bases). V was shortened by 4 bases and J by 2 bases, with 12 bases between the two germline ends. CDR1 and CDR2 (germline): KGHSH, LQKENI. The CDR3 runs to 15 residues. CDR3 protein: CASSREEGAGNTIYF. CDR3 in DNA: TGTGCCAGCTCACGAGAGGAAGGGGCTGGAAACACCATATATTTT.

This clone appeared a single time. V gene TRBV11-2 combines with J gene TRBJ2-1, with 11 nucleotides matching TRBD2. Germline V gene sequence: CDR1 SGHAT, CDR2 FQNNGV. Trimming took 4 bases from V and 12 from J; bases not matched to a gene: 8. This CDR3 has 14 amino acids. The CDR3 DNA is TGTGCCAGCAGCTCTCCGGGACTAGCGGTTGGGCAGTTCTTC. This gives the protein CASSSPGLAVGQFF.

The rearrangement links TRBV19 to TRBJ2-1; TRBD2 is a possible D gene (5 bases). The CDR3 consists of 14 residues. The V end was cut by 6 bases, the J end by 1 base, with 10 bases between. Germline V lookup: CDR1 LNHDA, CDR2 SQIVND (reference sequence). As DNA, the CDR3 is TGTGCCAGTAGGGAGGACCGATCCTACAATGAGCAGTTCTTC. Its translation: CASREDRSYNEQFF.

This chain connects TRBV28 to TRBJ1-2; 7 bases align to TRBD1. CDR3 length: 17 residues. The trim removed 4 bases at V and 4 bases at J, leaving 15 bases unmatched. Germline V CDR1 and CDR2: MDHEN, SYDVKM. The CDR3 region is CASSSGQAGLKFYGYTF. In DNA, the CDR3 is TGTGCCAGCAGTTCCGGACAGGCCGGCCTGAAGTTCTATGGCTACACCTTC.

The CDR3 loop is CASSQEAGFGNTIYF. The CDR3, as DNA: TGCGCCAGCAGCCAAGAAGCAGGGTTTGGAAACACCATATATTTT. The chain recombines TRBV4-3 with TRBJ1-3; tentatively, D is TRBD1 (5 bases). V shed 0 bases and J shed 3 bases, with 9 bases lying between them. Germline CDR1 is LGHNA and CDR2 is YSLEER. The CDR3 runs to 15 residues.

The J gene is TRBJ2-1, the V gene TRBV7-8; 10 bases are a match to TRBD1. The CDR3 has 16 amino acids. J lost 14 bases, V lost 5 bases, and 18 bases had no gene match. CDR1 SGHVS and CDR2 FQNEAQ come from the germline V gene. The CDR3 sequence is CASSPNRDRGLRGEFF. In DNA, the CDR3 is TGTGCCAGCAGCCCTAACCGGGACAGGGGATTGAGGGGGGAGTTCTTC.

The CDR3 DNA sequence: TGCGCCAGCAGCTTGGTGACAGTTAGGGGTTTCGAGCAGTACTTC. Its translation: CASSLVTVRGFEQYF. The V and J genes are TRBV5-1 and TRBJ2-7; perhaps TRBD1 as D (5 bases). Germline V gives CDR1 SGHRS, CDR2 YFSETQ. This CDR3 region has 15 residues. The V gene lost 0 bases and the J gene lost 6 bases, with 16 bases spanning the gap.

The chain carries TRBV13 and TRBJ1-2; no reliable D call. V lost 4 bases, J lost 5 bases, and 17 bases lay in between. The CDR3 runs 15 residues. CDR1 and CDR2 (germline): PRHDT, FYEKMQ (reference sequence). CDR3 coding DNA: TGTGCCAGCAGCTCCGGTTCACTCACGGGTTATGGCTACACCTTC. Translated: CASSSGSLTGYGYTF.

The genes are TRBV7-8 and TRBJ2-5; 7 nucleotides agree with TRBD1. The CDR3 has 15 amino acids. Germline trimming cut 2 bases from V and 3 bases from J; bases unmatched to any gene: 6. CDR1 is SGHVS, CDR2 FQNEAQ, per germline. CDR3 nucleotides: TGTGCCAGCAGCTTACCAGGACAGGCCGAAGAGACCCAGTACTTC. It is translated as CASSLPGQAEETQYF.